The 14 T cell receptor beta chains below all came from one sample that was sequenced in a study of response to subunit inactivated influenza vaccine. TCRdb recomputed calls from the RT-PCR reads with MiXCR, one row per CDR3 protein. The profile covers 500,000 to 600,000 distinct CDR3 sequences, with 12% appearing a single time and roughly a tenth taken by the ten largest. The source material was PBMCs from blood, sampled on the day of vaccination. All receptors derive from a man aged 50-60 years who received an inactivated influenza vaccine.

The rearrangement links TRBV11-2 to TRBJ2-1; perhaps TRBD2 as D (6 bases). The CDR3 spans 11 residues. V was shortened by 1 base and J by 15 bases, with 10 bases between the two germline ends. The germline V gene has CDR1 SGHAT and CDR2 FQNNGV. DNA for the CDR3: TGTGCCAGCAGCTTAGCGGGGGAACCGTTCTTC. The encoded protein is CASSLAGEPFF.

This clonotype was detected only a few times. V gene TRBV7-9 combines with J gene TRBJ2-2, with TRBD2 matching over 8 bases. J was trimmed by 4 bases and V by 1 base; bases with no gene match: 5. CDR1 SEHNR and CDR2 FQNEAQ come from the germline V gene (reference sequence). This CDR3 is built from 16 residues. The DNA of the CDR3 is TGTGCCAGCAGCTTAGGTAGCGGGACGGGCACCGGGGAGCTGTTTTTT. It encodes CASSLGSGTGTGELFF.

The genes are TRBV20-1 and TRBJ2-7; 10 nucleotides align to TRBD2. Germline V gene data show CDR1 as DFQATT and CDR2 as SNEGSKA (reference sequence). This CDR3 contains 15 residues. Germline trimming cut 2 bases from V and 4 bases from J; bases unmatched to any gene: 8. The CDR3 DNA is TGCAGTGCTAGAAGTCTAGCGGGAGTACTTTACGAGCAGTACTTC. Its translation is CSARSLAGVLYEQYF.

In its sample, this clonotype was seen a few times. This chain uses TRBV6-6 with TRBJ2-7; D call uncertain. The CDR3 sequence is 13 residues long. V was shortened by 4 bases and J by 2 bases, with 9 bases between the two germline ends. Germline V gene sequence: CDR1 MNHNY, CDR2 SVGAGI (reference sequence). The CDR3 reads CASSLYTAYEQYF. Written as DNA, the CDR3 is TGTGCCAGCAGTTTATACACCGCCTACGAGCAGTACTTC.

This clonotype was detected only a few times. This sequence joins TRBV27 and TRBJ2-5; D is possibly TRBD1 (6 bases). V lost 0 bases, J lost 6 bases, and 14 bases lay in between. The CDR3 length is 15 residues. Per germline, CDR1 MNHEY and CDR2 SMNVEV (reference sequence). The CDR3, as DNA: TGTGCCAGCAGTTTATCCCACCTACAGGGAAAGACCCAGTACTTC. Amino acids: CASSLSHLQGKTQYF.

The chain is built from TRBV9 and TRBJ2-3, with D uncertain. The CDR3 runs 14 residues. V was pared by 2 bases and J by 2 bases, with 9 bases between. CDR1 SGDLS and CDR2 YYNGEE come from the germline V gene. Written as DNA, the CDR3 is TGTGCCAGCAGCGTTCGAACGACCACAGATACGCAGTATTTT. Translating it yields CASSVRTTTDTQYF.

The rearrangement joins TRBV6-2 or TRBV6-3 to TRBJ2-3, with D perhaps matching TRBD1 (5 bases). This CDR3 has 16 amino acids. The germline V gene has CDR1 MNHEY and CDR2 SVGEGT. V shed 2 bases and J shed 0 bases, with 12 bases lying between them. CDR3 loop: CASSYVSGWSTDTQYF. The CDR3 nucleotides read TGTGCCAGCAGTTACGTATCAGGGTGGAGCACAGATACGCAGTATTTT.

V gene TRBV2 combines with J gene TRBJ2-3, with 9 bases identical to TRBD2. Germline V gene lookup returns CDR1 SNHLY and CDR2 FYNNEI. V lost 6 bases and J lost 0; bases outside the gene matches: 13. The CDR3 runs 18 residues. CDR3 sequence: CASRWGGRAFSSTDTQYF. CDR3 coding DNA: TGTGCCAGCAGATGGGGCGGGAGGGCCTTCTCTAGCACAGATACGCAGTATTTT.

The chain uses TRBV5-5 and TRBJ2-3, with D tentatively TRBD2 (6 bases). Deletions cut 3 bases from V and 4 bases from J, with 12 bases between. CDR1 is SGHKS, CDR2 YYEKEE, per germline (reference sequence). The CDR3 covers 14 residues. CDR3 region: CASSSGVSADTQYF. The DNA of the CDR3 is TGTGCCAGCAGCTCGGGGGTTTCAGCAGATACGCAGTATTTT.

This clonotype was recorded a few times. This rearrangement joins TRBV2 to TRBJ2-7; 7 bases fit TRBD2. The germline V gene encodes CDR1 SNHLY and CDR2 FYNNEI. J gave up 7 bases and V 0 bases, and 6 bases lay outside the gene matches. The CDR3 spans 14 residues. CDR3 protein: CASSEAGGPDEQYF. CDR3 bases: TGTGCCAGCAGTGAAGCGGGAGGGCCGGATGAGCAGTACTTC.

As DNA, the CDR3 is TGCAGTGCTAGTTTCGGGACAGGGGGCACCGGGGAGCTGTTTTTT. It codes for CSASFGTGGTGELFF. This chain connects TRBV20-1 to TRBJ2-2; TRBD1 matches at 11 bases. The germline V gene has CDR1 DFQATT and CDR2 SNEGSKA (reference sequence). The V gene end was trimmed by 3 bases and the J gene end by 4 bases; junction bases not matched to a gene: 4. The CDR3 runs 15 residues.

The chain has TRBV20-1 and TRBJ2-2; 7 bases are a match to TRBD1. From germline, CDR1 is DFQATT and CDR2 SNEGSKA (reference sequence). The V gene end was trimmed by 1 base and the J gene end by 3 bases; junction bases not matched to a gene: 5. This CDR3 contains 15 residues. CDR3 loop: CSARVTGVDTGELFF. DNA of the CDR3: TGCAGTGCTAGAGTAACAGGGGTGGACACCGGGGAGCTGTTTTTT.

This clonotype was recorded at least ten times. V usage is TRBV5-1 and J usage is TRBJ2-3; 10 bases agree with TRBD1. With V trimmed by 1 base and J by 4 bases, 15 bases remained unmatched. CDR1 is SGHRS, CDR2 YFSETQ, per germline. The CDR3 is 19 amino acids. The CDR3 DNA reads TGCGCCAGCAGCTTGTGGGGGCACTCTGGACAGGGGGGCCCAGATACGCAGTATTTT. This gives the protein CASSLWGHSGQGGPDTQYF.

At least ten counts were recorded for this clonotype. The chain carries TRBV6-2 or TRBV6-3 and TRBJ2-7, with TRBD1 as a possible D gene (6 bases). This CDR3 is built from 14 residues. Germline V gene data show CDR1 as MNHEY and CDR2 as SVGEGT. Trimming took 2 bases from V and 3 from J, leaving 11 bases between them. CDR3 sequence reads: CASSYRDTFYEQYF. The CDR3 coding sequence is TGTGCCAGCAGTTACCGGGACACCTTCTACGAGCAGTACTTC.